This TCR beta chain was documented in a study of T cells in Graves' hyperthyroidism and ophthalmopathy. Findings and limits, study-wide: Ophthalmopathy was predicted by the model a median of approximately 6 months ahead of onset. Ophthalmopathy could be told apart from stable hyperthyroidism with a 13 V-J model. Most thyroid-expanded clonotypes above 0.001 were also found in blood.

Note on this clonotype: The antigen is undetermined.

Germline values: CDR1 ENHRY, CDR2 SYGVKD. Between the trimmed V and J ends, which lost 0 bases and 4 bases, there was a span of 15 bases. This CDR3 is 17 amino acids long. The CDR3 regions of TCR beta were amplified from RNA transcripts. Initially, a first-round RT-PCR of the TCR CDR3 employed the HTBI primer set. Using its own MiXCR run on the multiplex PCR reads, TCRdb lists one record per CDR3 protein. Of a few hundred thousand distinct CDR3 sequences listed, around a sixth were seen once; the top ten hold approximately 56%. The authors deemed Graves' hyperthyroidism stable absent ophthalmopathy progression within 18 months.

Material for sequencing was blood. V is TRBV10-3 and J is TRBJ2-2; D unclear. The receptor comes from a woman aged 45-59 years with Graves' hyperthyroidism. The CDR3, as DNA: TGTGCCATCAGTGAGTCAGAACGACCGCGAGGCACCGGGGAGCTGTTTTTT. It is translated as CAISESERPRGTGELFF.